The following is a TCR beta chain sequence with its context. No antigen is known for it. The CDR3 runs 14 residues. V was shortened by 0 bases and J by 4 bases, with 10 bases between the two germline ends. The germline V gene encodes CDR1 SGHRS and CDR2 YFSETQ. These data come from a study of beta chain features in type 1 diabetes. Regarding the study as a whole: Shorter TCRB CDR3s, moderately but significantly so, marked every one of the four CD4+ subsets in Type 1 diabetes patients.

Expressed TCRB transcripts were sequenced because the isolated RNA had all been reverse transcribed beforehand. The protocol was immunoSEQ multiplex PCR, while the TCRdb copy is restricted to in-frame clones and leaves out a portion. In the table there are hundreds of thousands of clones, about 11% of which are singletons. The material sequenced was naive CD4+ T cells from blood. The chain couples TRBV5-1 to TRBJ2-5; D unclear. The clonotype comes from a man aged 25 to 45 with type 1 diabetes. The CDR3 DNA sequence: TGCGCCAGCAGCTTGGGGGCAGTGATAGAGACCCAGTACTTC. It is translated as CASSLGAVIETQYF.